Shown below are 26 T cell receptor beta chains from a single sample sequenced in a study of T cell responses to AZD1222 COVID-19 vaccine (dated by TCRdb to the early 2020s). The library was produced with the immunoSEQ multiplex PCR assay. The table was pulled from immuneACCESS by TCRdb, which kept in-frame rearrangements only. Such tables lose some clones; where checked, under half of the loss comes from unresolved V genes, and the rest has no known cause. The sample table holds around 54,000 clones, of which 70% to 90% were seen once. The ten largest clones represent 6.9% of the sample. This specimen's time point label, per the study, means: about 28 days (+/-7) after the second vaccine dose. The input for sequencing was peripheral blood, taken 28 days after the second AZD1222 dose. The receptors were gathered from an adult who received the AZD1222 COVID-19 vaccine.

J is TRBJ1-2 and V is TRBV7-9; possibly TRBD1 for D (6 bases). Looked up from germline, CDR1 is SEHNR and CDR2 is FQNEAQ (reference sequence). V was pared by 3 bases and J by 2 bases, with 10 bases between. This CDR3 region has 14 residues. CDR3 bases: TGTGCCAGCAGCTTCACAGGGCTGAACTATGGCTACACCTTC. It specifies CASSFTGLNYGYTF.

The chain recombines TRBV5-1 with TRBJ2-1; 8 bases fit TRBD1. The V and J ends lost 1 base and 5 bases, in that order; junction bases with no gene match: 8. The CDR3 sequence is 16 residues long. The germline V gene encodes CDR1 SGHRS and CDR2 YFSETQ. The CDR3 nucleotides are TGCGCCAGCAGCTTGCTTCCAGGGGGCGGTGACAATGAGCAGTTCTTC. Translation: CASSLLPGGGDNEQFF.

CDR3 coding DNA: TGCGCCAGCAAAAGGACAGGGAACACCGGGGAGCTGTTTTTT. Translation: CASKRTGNTGELFF. This chain uses TRBV4-3 with TRBJ2-2, with 7 bases matching TRBD1. V shed 7 bases, J shed 1 base, and the junction held 3 bases outside the gene matches. The germline gives CDR1 LGHNA, CDR2 YSLEER. There are 14 residues in the CDR3.

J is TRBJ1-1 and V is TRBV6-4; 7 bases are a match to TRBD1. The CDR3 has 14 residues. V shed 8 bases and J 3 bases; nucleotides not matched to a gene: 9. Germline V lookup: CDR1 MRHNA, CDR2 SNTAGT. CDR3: CASRGTDLHTEAFF. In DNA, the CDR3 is TGTGCCAGCCGCGGGACAGATCTGCACACTGAAGCTTTCTTT.

CDR3 nucleotide sequence: TGTGCCACCAGGGAGGGCTTAGCTGAAAAACTGTTTTTT. Protein sequence: CATREGLAEKLFF. The rearrangement joins TRBV15 to TRBJ1-4; D is unresolved. Trimming took 6 bases from V and 7 from J, leaving 12 bases between them. This CDR3 has 13 amino acids. Germline CDR1 LNHNV, CDR2 YYDKDF (reference sequence).

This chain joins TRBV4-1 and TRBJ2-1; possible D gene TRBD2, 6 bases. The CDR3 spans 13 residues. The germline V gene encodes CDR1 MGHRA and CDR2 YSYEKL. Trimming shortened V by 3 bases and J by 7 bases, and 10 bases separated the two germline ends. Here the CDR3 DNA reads TGCGCCAGCAGCCACTACCTAGCGAATGAGCAGTTCTTC. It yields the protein CASSHYLANEQFF.

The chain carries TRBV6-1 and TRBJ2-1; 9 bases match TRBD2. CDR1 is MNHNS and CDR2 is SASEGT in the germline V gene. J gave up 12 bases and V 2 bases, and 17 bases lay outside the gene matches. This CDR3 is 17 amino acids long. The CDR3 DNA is TGTGCCAGCAGTGAACTAGCGGGATTTCTGGAAAAGGGGAGGCAGTTCTTC. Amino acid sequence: CASSELAGFLEKGRQFF.

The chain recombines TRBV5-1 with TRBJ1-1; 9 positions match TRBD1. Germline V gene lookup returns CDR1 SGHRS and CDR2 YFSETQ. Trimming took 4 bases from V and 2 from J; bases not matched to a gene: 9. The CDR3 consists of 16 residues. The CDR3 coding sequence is TGCGCCAGCAGCCGCGGGACAGGGACGATAAACACTGAAGCTTTCTTT. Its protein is CASSRGTGTINTEAFF. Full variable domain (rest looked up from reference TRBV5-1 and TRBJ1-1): KAGVTQTPRYLIKTRGQQVTLSCSPISGHRSVSWYQQTPGQGLQFLFEYFSETQRNKGNFPGRFSGRQFSNSRSEMNVSTLELGDSALYLCASSRGTGTINTEAFFGQGTRLTVV.

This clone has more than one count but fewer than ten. The DNA of the CDR3 is TGTGCCAGCAGCTTAGAAGTAGCGGGAGCTGATACGCAGTATTTT. It encodes CASSLEVAGADTQYF. The chain joins TRBV7-6 to TRBJ2-3, with 9 nucleotides matching TRBD2. CDR1 SGHVS and CDR2 FNYEAQ come from the germline V gene. V trimming: 1 base; J trimming: 6 bases; junction bases outside the gene matches: 5. This CDR3 has 15 amino acids.

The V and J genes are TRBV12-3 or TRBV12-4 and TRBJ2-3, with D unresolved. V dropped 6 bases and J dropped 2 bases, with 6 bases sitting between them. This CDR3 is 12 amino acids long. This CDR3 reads CASSPATDTQYF. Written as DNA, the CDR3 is TGTGCCAGCAGCCCCGCCACAGATACGCAGTATTTT.

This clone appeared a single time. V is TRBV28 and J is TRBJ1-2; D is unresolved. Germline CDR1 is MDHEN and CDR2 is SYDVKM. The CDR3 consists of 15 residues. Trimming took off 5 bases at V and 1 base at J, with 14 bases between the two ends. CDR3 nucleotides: TGTGCCAGCAGTCTAATGGTGACACATAACTATGGCTACACCTTC. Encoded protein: CASSLMVTHNYGYTF.

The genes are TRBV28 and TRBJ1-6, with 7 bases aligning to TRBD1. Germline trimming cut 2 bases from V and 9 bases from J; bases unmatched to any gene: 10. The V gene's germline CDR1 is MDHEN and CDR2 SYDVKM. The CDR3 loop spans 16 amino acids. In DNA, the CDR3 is TGTGCCAGCAGTTTAATCTCGGGAGGGGGCGCTTCACCCCTCCACTTT. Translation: CASSLISGGGASPLHF.

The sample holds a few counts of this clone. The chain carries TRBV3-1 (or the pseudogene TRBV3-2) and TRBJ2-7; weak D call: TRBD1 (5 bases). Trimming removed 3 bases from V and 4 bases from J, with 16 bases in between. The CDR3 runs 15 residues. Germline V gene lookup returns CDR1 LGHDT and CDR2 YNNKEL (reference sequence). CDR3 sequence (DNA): TGTGCCAGCAGCCATCTCCAGGGTGGAATTTACGAGCAGTACTTC. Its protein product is CASSHLQGGIYEQYF.

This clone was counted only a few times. CDR3 amino acids: CASSRRQLPQHF. CDR3 in DNA: TGTGCCAGCAGTCGGAGGCAGCTGCCCCAGCATTTT. The V gene is TRBV28, the J gene TRBJ1-5, with D unresolved. Trimming took 5 bases from V and 9 from J, leaving 11 bases between them. Germline-derived CDR1 and CDR2 are MDHEN and SYDVKM. This CDR3 is built from 12 residues.

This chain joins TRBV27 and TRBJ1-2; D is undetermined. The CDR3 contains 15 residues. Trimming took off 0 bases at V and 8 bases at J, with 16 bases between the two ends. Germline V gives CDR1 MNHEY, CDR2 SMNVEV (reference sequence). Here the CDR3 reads CASSLSVGDMGGYTF. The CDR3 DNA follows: TGTGCCAGCAGTTTATCGGTTGGTGACATGGGAGGCTACACCTTC.

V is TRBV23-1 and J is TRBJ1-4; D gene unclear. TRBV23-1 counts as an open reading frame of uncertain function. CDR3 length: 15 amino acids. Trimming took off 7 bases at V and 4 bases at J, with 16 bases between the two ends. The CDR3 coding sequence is TGCGCCAGCATCTTTCAACAGCCGAGTAATGAAAAACTGTTTTTT. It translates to CASIFQQPSNEKLFF.

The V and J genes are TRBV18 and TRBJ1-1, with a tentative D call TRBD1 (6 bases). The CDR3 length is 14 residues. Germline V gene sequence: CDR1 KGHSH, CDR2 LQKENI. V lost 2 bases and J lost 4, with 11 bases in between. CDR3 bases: TGTGCCAGCTCACCAACCGGGACATCCACTGAAGCTTTCTTT. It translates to CASSPTGTSTEAFF.

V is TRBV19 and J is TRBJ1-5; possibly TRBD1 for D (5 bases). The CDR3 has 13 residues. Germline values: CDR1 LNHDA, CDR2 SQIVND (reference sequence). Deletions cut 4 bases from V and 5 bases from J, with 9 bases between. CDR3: CASSSQGYQPQHF. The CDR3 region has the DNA TGTGCCAGTAGTAGCCAGGGCTATCAGCCCCAGCATTTT.

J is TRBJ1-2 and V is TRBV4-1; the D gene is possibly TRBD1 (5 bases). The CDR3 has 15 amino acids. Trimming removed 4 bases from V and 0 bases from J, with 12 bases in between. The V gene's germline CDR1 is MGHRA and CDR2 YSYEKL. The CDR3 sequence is CASSPTTEANYGYTF. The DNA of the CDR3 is TGCGCCAGCAGCCCCACGACAGAAGCTAACTATGGCTACACCTTC.

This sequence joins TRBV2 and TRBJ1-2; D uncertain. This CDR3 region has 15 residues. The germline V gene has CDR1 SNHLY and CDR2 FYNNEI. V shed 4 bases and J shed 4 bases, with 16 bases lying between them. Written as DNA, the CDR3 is TGTGCCAGCAGTGCCGAGACTTCAGCATTCTATGGCTACACCTTC. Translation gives CASSAETSAFYGYTF.

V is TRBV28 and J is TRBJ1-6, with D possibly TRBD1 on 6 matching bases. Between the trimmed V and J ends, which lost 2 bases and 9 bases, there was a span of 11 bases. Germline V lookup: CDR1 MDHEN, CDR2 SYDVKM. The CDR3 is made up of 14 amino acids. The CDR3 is CASSLGRGSSPLHF. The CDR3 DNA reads TGTGCCAGCAGTTTAGGCAGGGGAAGTTCACCCCTCCACTTT.

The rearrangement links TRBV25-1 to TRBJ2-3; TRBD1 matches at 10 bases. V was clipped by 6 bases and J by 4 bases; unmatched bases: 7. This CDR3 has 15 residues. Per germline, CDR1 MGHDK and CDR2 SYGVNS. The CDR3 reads CASRGQGIWADTQYF. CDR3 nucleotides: TGTGCCAGCAGGGGACAGGGGATTTGGGCAGATACGCAGTATTTT. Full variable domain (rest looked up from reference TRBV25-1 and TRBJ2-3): EADIYQTPRYLVIGTGKKITLECSQTMGHDKMYWYQQDPGMELHLIHYSYGVNSTEKGDLSSESTVSRIRTEHFPLTLESARPSHTSQYLCASRGQGIWADTQYFGPGTRLTVL.

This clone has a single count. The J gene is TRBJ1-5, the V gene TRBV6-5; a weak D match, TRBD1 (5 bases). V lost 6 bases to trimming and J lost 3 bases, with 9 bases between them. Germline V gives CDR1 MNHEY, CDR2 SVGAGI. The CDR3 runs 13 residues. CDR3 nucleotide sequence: TGTGCCAGCAGCAGGGAGGTCAATCAGCCCCAGCATTTT. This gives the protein CASSREVNQPQHF.

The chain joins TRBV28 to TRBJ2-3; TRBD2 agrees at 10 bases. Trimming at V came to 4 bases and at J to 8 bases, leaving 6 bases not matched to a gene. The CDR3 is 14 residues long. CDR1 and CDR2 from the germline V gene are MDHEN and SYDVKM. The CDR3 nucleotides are TGTGCCAGCAGTTCCGGGACTAGCGCCCCTACGCAGTATTTT. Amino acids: CASSSGTSAPTQYF. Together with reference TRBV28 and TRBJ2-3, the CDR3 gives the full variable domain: DVKVTQSSRYLVKRTGEKVFLECVQDMDHENMFWYRQDPGLGLRLIYFSYDVKMKEKGDIPEGYSVSREKKERFSLILESASTNQTSMYLCASSSGTSAPTQYFGPGTRLTVL.

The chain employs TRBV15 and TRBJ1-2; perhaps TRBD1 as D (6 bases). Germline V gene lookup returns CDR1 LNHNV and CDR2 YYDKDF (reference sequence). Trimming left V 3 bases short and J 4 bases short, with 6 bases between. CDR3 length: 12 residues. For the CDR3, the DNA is TGTGCCACCAGCAGGGACAGCTATGGCTACACCTTC. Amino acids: CATSRDSYGYTF.

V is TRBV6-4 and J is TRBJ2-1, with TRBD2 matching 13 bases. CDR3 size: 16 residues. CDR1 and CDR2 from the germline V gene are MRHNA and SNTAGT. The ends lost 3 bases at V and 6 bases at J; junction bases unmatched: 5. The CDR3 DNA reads TGTGCCAGCAGTGAACTAGCGGGAGGGTTAATCAATGAGCAGTTCTTC. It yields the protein CASSELAGGLINEQFF.